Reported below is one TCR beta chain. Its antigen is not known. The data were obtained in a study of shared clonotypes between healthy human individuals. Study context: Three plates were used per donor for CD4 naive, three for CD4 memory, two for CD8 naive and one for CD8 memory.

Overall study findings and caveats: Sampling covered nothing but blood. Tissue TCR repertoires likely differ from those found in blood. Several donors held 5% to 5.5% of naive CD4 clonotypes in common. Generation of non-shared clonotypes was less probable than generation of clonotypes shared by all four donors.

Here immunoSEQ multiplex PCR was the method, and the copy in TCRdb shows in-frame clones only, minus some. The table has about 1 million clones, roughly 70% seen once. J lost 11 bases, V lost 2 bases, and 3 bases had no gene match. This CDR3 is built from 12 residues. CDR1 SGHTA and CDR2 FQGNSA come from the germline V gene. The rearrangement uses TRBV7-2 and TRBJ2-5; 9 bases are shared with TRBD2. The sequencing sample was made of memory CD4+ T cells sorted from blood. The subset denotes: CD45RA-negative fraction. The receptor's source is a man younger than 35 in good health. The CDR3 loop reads CASSLLAGPQYF. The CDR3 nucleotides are TGTGCCAGCAGCTTACTAGCGGGACCTCAGTACTTC.